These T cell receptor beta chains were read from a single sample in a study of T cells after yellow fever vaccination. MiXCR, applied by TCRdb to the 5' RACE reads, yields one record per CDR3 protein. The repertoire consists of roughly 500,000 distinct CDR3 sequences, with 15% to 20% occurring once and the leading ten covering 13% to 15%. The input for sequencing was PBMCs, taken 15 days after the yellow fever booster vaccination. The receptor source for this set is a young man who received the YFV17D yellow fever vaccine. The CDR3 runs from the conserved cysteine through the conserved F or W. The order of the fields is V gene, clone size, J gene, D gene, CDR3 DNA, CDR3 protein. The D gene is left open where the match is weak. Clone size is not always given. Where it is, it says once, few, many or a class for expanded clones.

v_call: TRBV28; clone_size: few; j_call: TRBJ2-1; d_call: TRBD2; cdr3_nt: TGTGCCAGCAGTTTTGGAGCTGGGAGGGCCTGGGATGAGCAGTTCTTC; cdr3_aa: CASSFGAGRAWDEQFF
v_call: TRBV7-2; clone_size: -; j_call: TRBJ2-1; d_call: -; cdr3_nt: TGTGCCAGCAGCTTAGACGGGGGTACAGGATATGAGCAGTTCTTC; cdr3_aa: CASSLDGGTGYEQFF
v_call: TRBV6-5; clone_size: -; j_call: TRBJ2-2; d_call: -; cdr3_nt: TGTGCCAGCAGTTATAGTGGCGGCCTCTTGAGAGGGAACACCGGGGAGCTGTTTTTT; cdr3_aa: CASSYSGGLLRGNTGELFF
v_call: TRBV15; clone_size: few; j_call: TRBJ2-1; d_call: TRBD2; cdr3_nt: TGTGCCACCAGCAGGAGCGGGAGTTCCTACAATGAGCAGTTCTTC; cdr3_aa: CATSRSGSSYNEQFF
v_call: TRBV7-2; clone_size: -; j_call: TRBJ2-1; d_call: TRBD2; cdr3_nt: TGTGCCAGCAGCTTAGCTACGAGACTAGCGGCCAATGAGCAGTTCTTC; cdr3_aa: CASSLATRLAANEQFF
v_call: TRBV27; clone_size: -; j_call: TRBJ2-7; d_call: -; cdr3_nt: TGTGCCAGCAGTTACGGGGACTCTAACGAGCAGTACTTC; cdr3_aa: CASSYGDSNEQYF
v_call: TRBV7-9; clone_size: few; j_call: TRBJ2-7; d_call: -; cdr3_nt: TGTGCCAGCAGCACCCCGTGGGCTTCCGAGCAGTACTTC; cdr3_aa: CASSTPWASEQYF
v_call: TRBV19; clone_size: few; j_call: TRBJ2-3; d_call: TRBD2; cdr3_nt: TGTGCCAGTAGTCCCATGGCTAGCGGGAGTCAGCAGTATTTT; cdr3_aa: CASSPMASGSQQYF
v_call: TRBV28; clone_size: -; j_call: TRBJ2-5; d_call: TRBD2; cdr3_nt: TGTGCCAGCGGTACTAGCGGGAGTGGGCAGACCCAGTACTTC; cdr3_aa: CASGTSGSGQTQYF
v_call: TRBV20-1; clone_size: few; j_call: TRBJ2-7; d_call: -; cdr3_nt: TGCAGTGCTAGAGCTTTGAGCTACGAGCAGTACTTC; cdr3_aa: CSARALSYEQYF
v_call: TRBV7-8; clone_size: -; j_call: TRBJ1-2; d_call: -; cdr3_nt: TGTGCCAGCAGCCTTCGGGGAGCCGAGGGAGGCTACACCTTC; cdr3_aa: CASSLRGAEGGYTF
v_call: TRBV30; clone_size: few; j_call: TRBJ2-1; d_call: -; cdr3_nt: TGTGCCTGGAATTCGCAGGGGCTCCAGCAGTTCTTC; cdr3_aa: CAWNSQGLQQFF
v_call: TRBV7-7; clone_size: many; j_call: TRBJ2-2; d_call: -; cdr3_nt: TGTGCCAGCAGCTTACGGGGGTACACCGGGGAGCTGTTTTTT; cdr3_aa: CASSLRGYTGELFF
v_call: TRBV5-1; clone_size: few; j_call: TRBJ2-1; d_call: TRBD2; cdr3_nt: TGCGCCAGCAGCTCGCGGGAGAGAGGGTCCTACAATGAGCAGTTCTTC; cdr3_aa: CASSSRERGSYNEQFF
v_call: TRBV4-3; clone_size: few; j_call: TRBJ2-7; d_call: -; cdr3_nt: TGCGCCAGCAGCCAAGATCTCAAGGCTAGAGGAGACGAGCAGTACTTC; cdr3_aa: CASSQDLKARGDEQYF
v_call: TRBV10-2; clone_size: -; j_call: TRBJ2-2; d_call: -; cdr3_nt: TGCGCCAGCAGGAACGGACACACGAACACCGGGGAGCTGTTTTTT; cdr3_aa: CASRNGHTNTGELFF
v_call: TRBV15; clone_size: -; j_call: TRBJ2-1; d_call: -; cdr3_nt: TGTGCCACCAGCAGCGGGGGTGAGCAGTTCTTC; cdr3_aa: CATSSGGEQFF
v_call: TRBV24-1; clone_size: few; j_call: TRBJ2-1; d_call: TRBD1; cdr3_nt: TGTGCCACCTGCGCCGGGACAGGGGGATACAATGAGCAGTTCTTC; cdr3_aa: CATCAGTGGYNEQFF
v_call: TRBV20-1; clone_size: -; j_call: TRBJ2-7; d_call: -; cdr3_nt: TGCAGTGCTAGACAGGGGCCCGAGCAGTACTTC; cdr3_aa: CSARQGPEQYF
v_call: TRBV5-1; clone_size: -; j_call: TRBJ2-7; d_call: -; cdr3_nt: TGCGCCAGCAGGGGCTATAACGAGCAGTACTTC; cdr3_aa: CASRGYNEQYF
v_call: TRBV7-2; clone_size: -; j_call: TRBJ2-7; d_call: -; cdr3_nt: TGTGCCAGCAGCTCCTCAATCCAGCAGTACTTC; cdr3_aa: CASSSSIQQYF
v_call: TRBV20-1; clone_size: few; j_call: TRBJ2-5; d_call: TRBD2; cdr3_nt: TGCAGTGCTAGGACTAGCGGGAGGGCTGAGACCCAGTACTTC; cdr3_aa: CSARTSGRAETQYF
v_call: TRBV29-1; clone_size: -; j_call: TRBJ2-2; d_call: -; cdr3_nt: TGCAGCGTCCGGACCCCCGTGGGGGCTAGCGGCAACACCGGGGAGCTGTTTTTT; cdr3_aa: CSVRTPVGASGNTGELFF
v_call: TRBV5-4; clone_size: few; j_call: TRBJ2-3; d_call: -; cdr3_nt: TGTGCCAGCAGCTCGAAGCTGGACCCCGATACGCAGTATTTT; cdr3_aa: CASSSKLDPDTQYF
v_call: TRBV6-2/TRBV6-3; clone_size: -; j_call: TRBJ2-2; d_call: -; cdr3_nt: TGTGCCAGCAGTTACACGCAGGACACCGGGGAGCTGTTTTTT; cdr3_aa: CASSYTQDTGELFF
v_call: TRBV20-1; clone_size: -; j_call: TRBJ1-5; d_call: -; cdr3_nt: TGCAGTGCTAGAGAAGGGACTGGTGTTCAGCCCCAGCATTTT; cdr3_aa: CSAREGTGVQPQHF
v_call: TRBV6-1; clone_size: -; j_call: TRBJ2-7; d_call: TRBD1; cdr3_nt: TGTGCCAGCAAGTCAGGGGGCGTGTACGAGCAGTACTTC; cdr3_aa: CASKSGGVYEQYF
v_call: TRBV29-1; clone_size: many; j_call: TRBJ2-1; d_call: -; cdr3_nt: TGCAGCGTTCGGTCAATTGAGCAGTTCTTC; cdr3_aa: CSVRSIEQFF
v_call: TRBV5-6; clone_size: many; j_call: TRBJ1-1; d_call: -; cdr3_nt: TGCGCCAGCAGCTTGGGTCAGGGTTCGACTGAAGCTTTCTTT; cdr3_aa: CASSLGQGSTEAFF
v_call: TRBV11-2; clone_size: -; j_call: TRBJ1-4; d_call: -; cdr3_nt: TGTGCCAGCAGCTTGACGGAAGAAAAACTGTTTTTT; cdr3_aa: CASSLTEEKLFF
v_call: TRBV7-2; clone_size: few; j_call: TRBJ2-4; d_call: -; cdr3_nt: TGTGCCAGCAGCTTCGGGGGGCTGGGGGCCAAAAACATTCAGTACTTC; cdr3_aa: CASSFGGLGAKNIQYF
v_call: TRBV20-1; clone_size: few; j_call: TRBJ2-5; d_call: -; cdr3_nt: TGCAGTGCTAGGCCAGGAGGAGAGACCCAGTACTTC; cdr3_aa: CSARPGGETQYF
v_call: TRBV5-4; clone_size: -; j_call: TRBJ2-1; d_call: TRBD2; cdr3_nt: TGTGCCAGCAGCGCATGGTCTAGCGGGACCTACAATGAGCAGTTCTTC; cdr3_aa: CASSAWSSGTYNEQFF